This is a list of T cell receptor beta chains from one sample in a study of blood T cell repertoires in COVID-19. Sequencing used immunoSEQ multiplex PCR; TCRdb keeps in-frame clones, though not all of them. The sample holds over 150,000 clones; roughly 85% are singletons and the top ten take 6% to 6.5%. Sequencing was done on a sample of PBMCs or T cells enriched from blood (not recorded which). The source is a man aged 40-49 years who had recovered from COVID-19. Each CDR3 is given with its conserved first and last residue. D genes are given only for firm matches. Clone size, where shown, is once, few, many, or a class for clones that have expanded.

clone size	V gene	D gene	J gene	CDR3 protein	CDR3 DNA
-	TRBV11-2	-	TRBJ1-1	CASSPWSTMNTEAFF	TGTGCCAGCAGCCCATGGAGTACTATGAACACTGAAGCTTTCTTT
-	TRBV29-1	-	TRBJ2-7	CSVVGVDSYEQYF	TGCAGCGTTGTCGGGGTGGACTCCTACGAGCAGTACTTC
-	TRBV5-4	TRBD1	TRBJ1-3	CASSLGGGRGNTIYF	TGTGCCAGCAGCTTGGGAGGGGGCCGCGGAAACACCATATATTTT
-	TRBV28	-	TRBJ1-5	CASSFGWGDQPQHF	TGTGCCAGCAGTTTTGGGTGGGGGGATCAGCCCCAGCATTTT
many	TRBV25-1	-	TRBJ2-7	CASSEMSSYEQYF	TGTGCCAGCAGTGAGATGAGCTCCTACGAGCAGTACTTC
-	TRBV5-1	TRBD1	TRBJ2-7	CASSYTPGQGTEQYF	TGCGCCAGCAGCTACACCCCGGGACAGGGGACCGAGCAGTACTTC
-	TRBV27	TRBD1	TRBJ1-1	CASSLFSSGQALNTEAFF	TGTGCCAGCAGTTTATTTAGTTCGGGACAGGCCCTGAACACTGAAGCTTTCTTT
-	TRBV10-1	TRBD1	TRBJ1-4	CASSGTGDEKLFF	TGCGCCAGCAGTGGGACAGGGGACGAAAAACTGTTTTTT
-	TRBV4-1	TRBD1	TRBJ1-2	CASSHRQGAYGYTF	TGCGCCAGCAGCCACCGACAGGGGGCCTATGGCTACACCTTC
-	TRBV7-3	-	TRBJ1-5	CASSLHPGQPQHF	TGTGCCAGCAGCTTACATCCTGGCCAGCCCCAGCATTTT
-	TRBV3-1/TRBV3-2	-	TRBJ2-4	CASSQAYPGSKNIQYF	TGTGCCAGCAGCCAAGCCTACCCGGGATCCAAAAACATTCAGTACTTC
-	TRBV9	TRBD2	TRBJ2-7	CASSVDWTSGYEQYF	TGTGCCAGCAGCGTAGATTGGACTAGCGGGTACGAGCAGTACTTC
-	TRBV30	TRBD2	TRBJ2-7	CASGGDSSSYEQYF	TGTGCCTCCGGGGGGGACTCCAGCTCCTACGAGCAGTACTTC
-	TRBV28	-	TRBJ1-1	CASNLPTGFRTEAFF	TGTGCCAGCAATTTACCTACAGGGTTCCGAACTGAAGCTTTCTTT
few	TRBV16	-	TRBJ1-5	CASSQSRPAGYNQPQHF	TGTGCCAGCAGCCAATCCCGGCCGGCGGGGTATAATCAGCCCCAGCATTTT
-	TRBV30	TRBD2	TRBJ2-2	CAWSGSASGSLLYTGELFF	TGTGCCTGGAGTGGCTCGGCTAGCGGGAGTTTATTATACACCGGGGAGCTGTTTTTT
-	TRBV5-4	-	TRBJ1-6	CASTLTRGSYNSPLHF	TGTGCCAGCACACTAACAAGAGGCTCCTATAATTCACCCCTCCACTTT
-	TRBV3-1/TRBV3-2	TRBD2	TRBJ2-3	CASSQTSGGYTDTQYF	TGTGCCAGCAGCCAGACTAGCGGGGGGTACACAGATACGCAGTATTTT
-	TRBV27	-	TRBJ1-2	CASSSPGAEATF	TGTGCCAGCAGTTCCCCAGGGGCGGAAGCCACCTTC
-	TRBV6-1	TRBD2	TRBJ2-7	CASSADLARGAFHEQYF	TGTGCCAGCAGTGCCGACCTCGCGCGGGGGGCTTTCCACGAGCAGTACTTC
-	TRBV2	-	TRBJ1-1	CASSPQGRGNTEAFF	TGTGCCAGCAGTCCACAGGGTCGAGGTAACACTGAAGCTTTCTTT
-	TRBV19	-	TRBJ2-1	CASSSRDGAGNEQFF	TGTGCCAGTAGTTCGCGCGATGGGGCAGGCAATGAGCAGTTCTTC
-	TRBV11-2	-	TRBJ2-1	CASSLGGIISYNEQFF	TGTGCCAGCAGCTTAGGAGGTATTATCTCCTACAATGAGCAGTTCTTC